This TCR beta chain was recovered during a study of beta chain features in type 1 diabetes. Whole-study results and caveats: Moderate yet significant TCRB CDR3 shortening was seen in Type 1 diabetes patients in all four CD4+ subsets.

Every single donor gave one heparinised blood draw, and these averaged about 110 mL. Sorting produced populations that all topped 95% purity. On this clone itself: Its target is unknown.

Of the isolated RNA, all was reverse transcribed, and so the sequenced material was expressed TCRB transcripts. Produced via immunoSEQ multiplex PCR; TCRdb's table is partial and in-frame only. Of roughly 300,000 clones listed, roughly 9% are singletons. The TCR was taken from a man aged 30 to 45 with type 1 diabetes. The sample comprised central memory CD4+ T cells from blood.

The chain's CDR3 is CSALDLDTQYF. The CDR3 DNA reads TGCAGTGCGCTAGATCTTGATACGCAGTATTTT. This sequence joins TRBV20-1 and TRBJ2-3, with D uncertain. Trimming pared 6 bases from V and 6 bases from J, leaving 10 bases between. The V gene's germline CDR1 is DFQATT and CDR2 SNEGSKA (reference sequence). The CDR3 runs to 11 residues.